This T cell receptor (beta chain) was sequenced for a study of siplizumab effects on memory and regulatory T cells. General study findings and limits: Proliferating Tregs taken from siplizumab cultures were not shown to have a confirmed suppressive function.

V was shortened by 3 bases and J by 7 bases, with 12 bases between the two germline ends. CDR1 and CDR2 from the germline V gene are GTSNPN and SVGIG (reference sequence). CDR3 length: 13 residues. Concerning this clone: Antigen specificity is unknown.

Libraries were prepared by immunoSEQ multiplex PCR; TCRdb keeps only in-frame clonotypes and omits some of them. The table shows some 88,000 clones, with approximately 90% occurring only once. The sequence came from a human donor in good health. The sequenced material came from CD4+ T cells sorted from blood. This chain links TRBV30 with TRBJ1-4; possibly TRBD1 for D (5 bases). The CDR3 DNA sequence: TGTGCCTGGAGCGGGGGGTCGGGTGAAAAACTGTTTTTT. Its protein is CAWSGGSGEKLFF.